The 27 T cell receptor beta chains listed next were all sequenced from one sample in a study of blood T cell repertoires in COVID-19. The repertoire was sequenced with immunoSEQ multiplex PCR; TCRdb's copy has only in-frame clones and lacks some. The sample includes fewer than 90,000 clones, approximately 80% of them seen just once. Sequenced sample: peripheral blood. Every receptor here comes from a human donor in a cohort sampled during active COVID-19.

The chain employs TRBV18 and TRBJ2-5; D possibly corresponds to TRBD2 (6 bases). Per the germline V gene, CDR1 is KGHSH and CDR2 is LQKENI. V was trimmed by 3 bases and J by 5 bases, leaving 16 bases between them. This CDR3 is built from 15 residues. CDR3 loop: CASSPLEAGGETQYF. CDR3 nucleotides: TGTGCCAGCTCACCGCTTGAAGCCGGGGGTGAGACCCAGTACTTC.

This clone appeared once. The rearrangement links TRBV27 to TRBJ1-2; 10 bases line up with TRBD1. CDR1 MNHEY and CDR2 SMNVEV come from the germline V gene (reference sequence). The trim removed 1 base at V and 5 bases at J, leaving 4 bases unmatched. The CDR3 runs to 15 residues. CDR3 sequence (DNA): TGTGCCAGCAGTTTATTGGGACAGGGGATTTATGGCTACACCTTC. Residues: CASSLLGQGIYGYTF.

CDR3 amino acids: CATLRRGYNEQFF. The CDR3 nucleotides are TGTGCCACTCTACGACGGGGATACAATGAGCAGTTCTTC. The V and J genes are TRBV27 and TRBJ2-1, with a tentative D call TRBD2 (5 bases). V lost 10 bases, J lost 4 bases, and 14 bases lay in between. This CDR3 spans 13 amino acids. Germline V gene data show CDR1 as MNHEY and CDR2 as SMNVEV (reference sequence).

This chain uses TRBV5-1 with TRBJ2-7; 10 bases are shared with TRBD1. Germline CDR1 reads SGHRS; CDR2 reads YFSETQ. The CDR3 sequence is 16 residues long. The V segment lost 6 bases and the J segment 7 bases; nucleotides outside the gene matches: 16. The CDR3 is CASNLKSTGGGGEQYF. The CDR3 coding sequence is TGCGCCAGCAACCTCAAATCGACAGGGGGCGGCGGTGAGCAGTACTTC.

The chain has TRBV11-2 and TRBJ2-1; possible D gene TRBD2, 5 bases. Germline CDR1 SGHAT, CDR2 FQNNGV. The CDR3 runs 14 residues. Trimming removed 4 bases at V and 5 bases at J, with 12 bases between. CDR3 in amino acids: CASSSSRANNEQFF. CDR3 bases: TGTGCCAGCAGCTCCTCGAGGGCGAACAATGAGCAGTTCTTC.

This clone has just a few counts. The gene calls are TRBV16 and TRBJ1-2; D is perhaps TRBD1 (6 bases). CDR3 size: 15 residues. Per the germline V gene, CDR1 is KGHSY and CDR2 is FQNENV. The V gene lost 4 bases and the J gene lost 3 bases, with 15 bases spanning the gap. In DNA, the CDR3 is TGTGCCAGCAGCCCACAGACAGGAAAGGACTATGGCTACACCTTC. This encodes CASSPQTGKDYGYTF.

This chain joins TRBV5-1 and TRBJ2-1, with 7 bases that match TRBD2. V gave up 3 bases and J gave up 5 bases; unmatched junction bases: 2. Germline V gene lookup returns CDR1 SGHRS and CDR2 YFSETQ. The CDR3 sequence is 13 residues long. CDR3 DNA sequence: TGCGCCAGCAGCTCTGCGGGGGACAATGAGCAGTTCTTC. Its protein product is CASSSAGDNEQFF.

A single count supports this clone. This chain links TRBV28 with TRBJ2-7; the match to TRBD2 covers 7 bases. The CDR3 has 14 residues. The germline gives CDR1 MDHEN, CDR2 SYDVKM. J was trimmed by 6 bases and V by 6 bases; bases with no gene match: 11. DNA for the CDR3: TGTGCCAGCAGCTCGCCGGGACTACAGAGCGAGCAGTACTTC. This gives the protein CASSSPGLQSEQYF.

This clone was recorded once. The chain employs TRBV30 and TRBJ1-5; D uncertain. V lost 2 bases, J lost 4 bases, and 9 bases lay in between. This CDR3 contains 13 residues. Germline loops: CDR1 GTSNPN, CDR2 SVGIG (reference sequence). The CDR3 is CAWSRGVNQPQHF. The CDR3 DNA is TGTGCCTGGAGTAGAGGAGTTAATCAGCCCCAGCATTTT.

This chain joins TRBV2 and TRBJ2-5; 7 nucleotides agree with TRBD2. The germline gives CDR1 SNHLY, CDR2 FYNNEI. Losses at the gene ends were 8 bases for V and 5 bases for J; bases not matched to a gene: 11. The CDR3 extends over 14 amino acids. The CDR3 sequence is CASRGGSKTETQYF. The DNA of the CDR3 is TGTGCCAGCCGGGGCGGGAGTAAAACGGAGACCCAGTACTTC.

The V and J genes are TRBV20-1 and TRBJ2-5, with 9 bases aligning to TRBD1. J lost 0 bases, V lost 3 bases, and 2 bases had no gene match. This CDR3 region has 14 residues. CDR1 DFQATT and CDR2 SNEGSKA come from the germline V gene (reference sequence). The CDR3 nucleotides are TGCAGTGCTAGTGGGACAGGGTACCAAGAGACCCAGTACTTC. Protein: CSASGTGYQETQYF.

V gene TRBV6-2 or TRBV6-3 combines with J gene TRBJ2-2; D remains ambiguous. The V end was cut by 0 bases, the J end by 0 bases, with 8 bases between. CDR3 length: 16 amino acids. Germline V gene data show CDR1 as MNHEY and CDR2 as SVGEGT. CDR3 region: CASSYSGSPNTGELFF. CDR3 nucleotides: TGTGCCAGCAGTTACTCGGGCAGCCCGAACACCGGGGAGCTGTTTTTT.

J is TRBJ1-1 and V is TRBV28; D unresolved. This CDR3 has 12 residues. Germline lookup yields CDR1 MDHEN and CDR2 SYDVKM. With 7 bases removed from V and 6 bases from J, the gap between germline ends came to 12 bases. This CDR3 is CASKAGVSEAFF. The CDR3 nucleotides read TGTGCCAGCAAGGCGGGAGTCTCTGAAGCTTTCTTT.

The CDR3 DNA is TGTGCCAGCAGCCCGACTAGCGGGAACTCCTACGAGCAGTACTTC. As protein: CASSPTSGNSYEQYF. The rearrangement uses TRBV3-1 (or the pseudogene TRBV3-2) and TRBJ2-7; TRBD2 aligns across 11 bases. Germline-derived CDR1 and CDR2 are LGHDT and YNNKEL (reference sequence). The trim removed 4 bases at V and 0 bases at J, leaving 2 bases unmatched. The CDR3 is 15 amino acids.

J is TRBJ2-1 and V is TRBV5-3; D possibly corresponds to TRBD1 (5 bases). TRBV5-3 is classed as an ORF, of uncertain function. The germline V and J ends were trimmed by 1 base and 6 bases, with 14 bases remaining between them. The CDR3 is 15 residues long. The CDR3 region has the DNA TGTGCCAGAAGCTTGTGCGGACATCGGACCAATGAGCAGTTCTTC. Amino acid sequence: CARSLCGHRTNEQFF.

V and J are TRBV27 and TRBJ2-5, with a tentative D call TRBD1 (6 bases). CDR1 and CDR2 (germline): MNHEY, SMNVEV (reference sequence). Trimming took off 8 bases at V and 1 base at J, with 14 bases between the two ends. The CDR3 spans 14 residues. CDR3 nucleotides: TGTGCCAGCGGAGTGTGGGGGCGCCAAGAGACCCAGTACTTC. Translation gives CASGVWGRQETQYF.

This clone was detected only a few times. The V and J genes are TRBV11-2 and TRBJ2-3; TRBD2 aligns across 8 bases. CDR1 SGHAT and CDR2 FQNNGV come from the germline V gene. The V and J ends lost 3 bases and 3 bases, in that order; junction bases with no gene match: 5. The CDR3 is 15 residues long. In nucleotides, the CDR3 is TGTGCCAGCAGCTTTCAGAGCGGGAGTACAGATACGCAGTATTTT. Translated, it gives CASSFQSGSTDTQYF.

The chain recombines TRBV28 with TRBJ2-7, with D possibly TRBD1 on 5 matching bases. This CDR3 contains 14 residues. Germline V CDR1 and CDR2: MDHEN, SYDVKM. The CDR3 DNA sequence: TGTGGAAGTTCTGGGGCCCAGCACTCCTACGAGCAGTACTTC. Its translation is CGSSGAQHSYEQYF.

The CDR3 is CASSYSNRVFF. The CDR3 nucleotides are TGTGCCAGCAGTTACTCGAACAGGGTTTTCTTC. The V and J genes are TRBV6-2 or TRBV6-3 and TRBJ2-1; D is possibly TRBD1 (6 bases). Trimming took 0 bases from V and 16 from J, leaving 10 bases between them. CDR1 and CDR2 from the germline V gene are MNHEY and SVGEGT. This CDR3 contains 11 residues.

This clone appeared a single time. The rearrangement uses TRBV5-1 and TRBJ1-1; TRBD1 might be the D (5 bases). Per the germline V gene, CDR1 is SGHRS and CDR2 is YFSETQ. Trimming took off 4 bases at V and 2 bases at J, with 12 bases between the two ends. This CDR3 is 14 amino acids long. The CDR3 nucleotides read TGCGCCAGCAGCCCCGTGGGGGGAAACACTGAAGCTTTCTTT. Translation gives CASSPVGGNTEAFF.

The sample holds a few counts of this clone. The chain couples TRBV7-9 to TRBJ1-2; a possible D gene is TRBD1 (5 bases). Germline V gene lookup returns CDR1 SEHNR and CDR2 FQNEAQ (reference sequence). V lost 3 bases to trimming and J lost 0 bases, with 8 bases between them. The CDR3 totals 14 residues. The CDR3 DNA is TGTGCCAGCAGCTTCGGGGGGACTAACTATGGCTACACCTTC. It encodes CASSFGGTNYGYTF.

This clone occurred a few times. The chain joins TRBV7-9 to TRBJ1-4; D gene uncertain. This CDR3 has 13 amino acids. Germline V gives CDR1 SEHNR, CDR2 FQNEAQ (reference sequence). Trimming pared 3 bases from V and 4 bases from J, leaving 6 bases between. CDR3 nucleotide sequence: TGTGCCAGCAGCTTGCAGGATAATGAAAAACTGTTTTTT. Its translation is CASSLQDNEKLFF.

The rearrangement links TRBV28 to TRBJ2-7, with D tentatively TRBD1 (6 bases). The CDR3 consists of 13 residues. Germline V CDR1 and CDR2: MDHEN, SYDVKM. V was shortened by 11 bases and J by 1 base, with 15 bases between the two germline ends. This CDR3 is CACQGWTSYEQYF. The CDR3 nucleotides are TGTGCCTGCCAGGGGTGGACGTCCTACGAGCAGTACTTC.

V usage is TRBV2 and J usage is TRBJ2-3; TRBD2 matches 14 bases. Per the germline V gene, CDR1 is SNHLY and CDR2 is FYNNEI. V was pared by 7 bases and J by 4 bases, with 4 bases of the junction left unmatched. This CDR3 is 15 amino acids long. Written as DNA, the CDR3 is TGTGCCAGCACAAGACTAGCGGGAGGGCCAGATACGCAGTATTTT. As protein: CASTRLAGGPDTQYF. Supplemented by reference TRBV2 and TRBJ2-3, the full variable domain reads EPEVTQTPSHQVTQMGQEVILRCVPISNHLYFYWYRQILGQKVEFLVSFYNNEISEKSEIFDDQFSVERPDGSNFTLKIRSTKLEDSAMYFCASTRLAGGPDTQYFGPGTRLTVL.

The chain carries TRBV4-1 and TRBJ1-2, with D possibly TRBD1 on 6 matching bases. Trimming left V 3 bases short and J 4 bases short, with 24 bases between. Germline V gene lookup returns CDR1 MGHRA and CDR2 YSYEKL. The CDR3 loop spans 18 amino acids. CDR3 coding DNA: TGCGCCAGCAGCCATCTAGACCTATTACCCGGGACAAGCTATGGCTACACCTTC. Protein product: CASSHLDLLPGTSYGYTF.

CDR3 in DNA: TGTGCCAGCTCACCACTATTCGGAGAGACCCAGTACTTC. Encoded protein: CASSPLFGETQYF. The chain joins TRBV18 to TRBJ2-5; no clear D gene. V dropped 1 base and J dropped 4 bases, with 7 bases sitting between them. Germline values: CDR1 KGHSH, CDR2 LQKENI. The CDR3 length is 13 residues.

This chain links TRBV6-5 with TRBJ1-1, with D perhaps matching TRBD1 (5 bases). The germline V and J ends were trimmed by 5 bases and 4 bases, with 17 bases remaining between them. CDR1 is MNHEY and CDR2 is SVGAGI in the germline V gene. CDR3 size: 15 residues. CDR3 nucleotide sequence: TGTGCCAGCAGTAACGCCATCAGGGTTGGCACTGAAGCTTTCTTT. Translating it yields CASSNAIRVGTEAFF.